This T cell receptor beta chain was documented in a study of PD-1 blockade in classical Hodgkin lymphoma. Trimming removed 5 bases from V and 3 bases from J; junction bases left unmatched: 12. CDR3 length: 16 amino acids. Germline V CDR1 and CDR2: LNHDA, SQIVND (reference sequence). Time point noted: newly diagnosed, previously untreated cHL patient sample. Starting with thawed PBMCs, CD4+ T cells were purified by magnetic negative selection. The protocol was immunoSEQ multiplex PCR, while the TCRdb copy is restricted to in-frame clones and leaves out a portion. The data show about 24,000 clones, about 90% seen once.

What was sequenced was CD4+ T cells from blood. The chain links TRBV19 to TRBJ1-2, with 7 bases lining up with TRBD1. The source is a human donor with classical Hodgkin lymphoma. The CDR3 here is CASSATTGRHDYGYTF. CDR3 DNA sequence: TGTGCCAGTAGTGCAACGACAGGGAGGCACGACTATGGCTACACCTTC.